Each of the 29 T cell receptor beta chains below was sequenced from the same sample in a study of a mutant IDH1 vaccine in newly diagnosed glioma. No cognate antigen is known for these TCRs. The protocol was immunoSEQ multiplex PCR, while the TCRdb copy is restricted to in-frame clones and leaves out a portion. Of roughly 52,000 clones listed, around 80% are singletons. Time point here: week 35, safety follow-up. Every vaccine dose comprised 300 ug of mutant IDH1 20-mer peptide plus topical imiquimod. The sequencing here drew on PBMCs, taken from a glioma patient whose treatment included an IDH1 peptide vaccine. Every receptor here comes from a man aged 35 to 55 with glioma.

This clone showed up just once. The chain joins TRBV14 to TRBJ2-7; TRBD2 aligns across 7 bases. V was pared by 4 bases and J by 0 bases, with 15 bases of the junction left unmatched. The CDR3 runs 18 residues. Germline CDR1 is SGHDN and CDR2 is FVKESK. CDR3 DNA: TGTGCCAGCAGCCCCTTAATTTTCGGCCGGGAGGACTCCTACGAGCAGTACTTC. Translation: CASSPLIFGREDSYEQYF.

The V and J genes are TRBV14 and TRBJ2-1; maybe TRBD2 (5 bases). CDR1 is SGHDN and CDR2 is FVKESK in the germline V gene. The CDR3 is 13 amino acids. Trimming took 3 bases from V and 7 from J, leaving 10 bases between them. The chain's CDR3 is CASSQYRGNEQFF. CDR3 bases: TGTGCCAGCAGCCAGTACCGGGGTAATGAGCAGTTCTTC.

This clone counts as medium-sized. Different DNA sequences within this sample yield the same CDR3. The rearrangement uses TRBV2 and TRBJ1-5; D perhaps matches TRBD1 (5 bases). CDR3 length: 14 residues. Trimming took off 8 bases at V and 7 bases at J, with 18 bases between the two ends. Looked up from germline, CDR1 is SNHLY and CDR2 is FYNNEI. The CDR3 nucleotides are TGTGCCAGCTCCGACGGAGGGGCGGGGCAGCCCCAGCATTTT. Protein product: CASSDGGAGQPQHF. The complete variable domain, with remaining parts taken from reference TRBV2 and TRBJ1-5, reads EPEVTQTPSHQVTQMGQEVILRCVPISNHLYFYWYRQILGQKVEFLVSFYNNEISEKSEIFDDQFSVERPDGSNFTLKIRSTKLEDSAMYFCASSDGGAGQPQHFGDGTRLSIL.

The gene calls are TRBV7-2 and TRBJ1-1; 7 positions match TRBD1. Trimming removed 0 bases from V and 6 bases from J; junction bases left unmatched: 4. Germline V gene sequence: CDR1 SGHTA, CDR2 FQGNSA. The CDR3 spans 14 residues. CDR3 loop: CASSLAGGSAEAFF. In DNA form, the CDR3 reads TGTGCCAGCAGCTTAGCAGGGGGCTCGGCTGAAGCTTTCTTT.

This clone was seen a single time. CDR3 in DNA: TGCGCCAGCACCATAGGACAGGGAGGTGGCTACACCTTC. Translating gives CASTIGQGGGYTF. The chain joins TRBV5-1 to TRBJ1-2; 8 bases are shared with TRBD1. V was pared by 6 bases and J by 7 bases, with 8 bases of the junction left unmatched. The CDR3 is 13 residues long. Per germline, CDR1 SGHRS and CDR2 YFSETQ.

The chain links TRBV7-9 to TRBJ2-3; D not resolved. Trimming cost V 3 bases and J 4 bases, with 5 bases left between them. The CDR3 loop spans 12 amino acids. Germline V lookup: CDR1 SEHNR, CDR2 FQNEAQ (reference sequence). CDR3 protein: CASSLSADTQYF. CDR3 nucleotides: TGTGCCAGCAGCTTGTCCGCAGATACGCAGTATTTT. The full variable domain, with the rest looked up from reference TRBV7-9 and TRBJ2-3, is DTGVSQNPRHKITKRGQNVTFRCDPISEHNRLYWYRQTLGQGPEFLTYFQNEAQLEKSRLLSDRFSAERPKGSFSTLEIQRTEQGDSAMYLCASSLSADTQYFGPGTRLTVL.

The rearrangement links TRBV13 to TRBJ1-1, with TRBD1 as a possible D gene (6 bases). This CDR3 is 13 amino acids long. CDR1 is PRHDT and CDR2 is FYEKMQ in the germline V gene (reference sequence). V was clipped by 1 base and J by 4 bases, with 7 bases between them. The CDR3 region is CASSLEGGTEAFF. CDR3 sequence (DNA): TGTGCCAGCAGCTTAGAAGGGGGCACTGAAGCTTTCTTT.

The V gene is TRBV4-1, the J gene TRBJ2-1; 8 positions agree with TRBD1. The trim removed 4 bases at V and 3 bases at J, leaving 8 bases unmatched. The CDR3 totals 16 residues. The germline V gene encodes CDR1 MGHRA and CDR2 YSYEKL. In DNA, the CDR3 is TGCGCCAGCAGCCCGTCCGAGACAGGGGACTACAATGAGCAGTTCTTC. It is translated as CASSPSETGDYNEQFF.

This clone was seen only a few times. The chain couples TRBV2 to TRBJ2-2; unclear D gene. Germline CDR1 is SNHLY and CDR2 is FYNNEI. This CDR3 contains 15 residues. The V end was cut by 1 base, the J end by 4 bases, with 10 bases between. The CDR3 protein is CASSEELVGTGELFF. In DNA form, the CDR3 reads TGTGCCAGCAGTGAAGAGCTAGTAGGCACCGGGGAGCTGTTTTTT.

V is TRBV5-6 and J is TRBJ1-6; D gene ambiguous. The CDR3 totals 18 residues. Trimming took 4 bases from V and 6 from J, leaving 23 bases between them. Germline CDR1 is SGHDT and CDR2 is YYEEEE. CDR3 in DNA: TGTGCCAGCAGCGTGGGGATTTGGAGAGGTCGCGGTAATTCACCCCTCCACTTT. It codes for CASSVGIWRGRGNSPLHF.

J is TRBJ1-3 and V is TRBV19, with 9 bases matching TRBD1. CDR3 size: 14 residues. Germline V CDR1 and CDR2: LNHDA, SQIVND (reference sequence). V dropped 3 bases and J dropped 7; count of bases not matched to a gene: 4. CDR3 in amino acids: CASSMTGGTNTIYF. DNA of the CDR3: TGTGCCAGTAGTATGACAGGGGGGACGAACACCATATATTTT.

The V and J genes are TRBV5-1 and TRBJ1-2; 7 bases line up with TRBD1. V lost 3 bases to trimming and J lost 8 bases; unmatched junction nucleotides: 7. In germline, CDR1 is SGHRS, CDR2 YFSETQ. The CDR3 spans 13 residues. CDR3 sequence reads: CASSWGQSSGYTF. The CDR3 DNA reads as TGCGCCAGCAGCTGGGGACAGTCTTCCGGCTACACCTTC. The variable domain in full, completed from reference TRBV5-1 and TRBJ1-2, reads KAGVTQTPRYLIKTRGQQVTLSCSPISGHRSVSWYQQTPGQGLQFLFEYFSETQRNKGNFPGRFSGRQFSNSRSEMNVSTLELGDSALYLCASSWGQSSGYTFGSGTRLTVV.

The chain joins TRBV7-9 to TRBJ2-5, with D perhaps TRBD1 (6 bases). CDR3 length equals 14 residues. Germline lookup yields CDR1 SEHNR and CDR2 FQNEAQ (reference sequence). V lost 5 bases and J 4 bases, leaving 14 bases between the germline ends. The CDR3 loop reads CASSQQGTGETQYF. DNA for the CDR3: TGTGCCAGCAGCCAACAGGGAACCGGAGAGACCCAGTACTTC. Together with reference TRBV7-9 and TRBJ2-5, the CDR3 gives the full variable domain: DTGVSQNPRHKITKRGQNVTFRCDPISEHNRLYWYRQTLGQGPEFLTYFQNEAQLEKSRLLSDRFSAERPKGSFSTLEIQRTEQGDSAMYLCASSQQGTGETQYFGPGTRLLVL.

V usage is TRBV10-3 and J usage is TRBJ1-1, with unresolved D. V shed 7 bases and J shed 2 bases, with 11 bases lying between them. In germline, CDR1 is ENHRY, CDR2 SYGVKD. The length of the CDR3 is 13 residues. The CDR3 nucleotides are TGTGCCATCACTCCAGGACCCAACACTGAAGCTTTCTTT. As protein: CAITPGPNTEAFF.

V is TRBV19 and J is TRBJ1-2; 8 bases map to TRBD1. Germline CDR1 reads LNHDA; CDR2 reads SQIVND (reference sequence). The CDR3 runs to 15 residues. Trimming removed 7 bases from V and 4 bases from J; junction bases left unmatched: 11. CDR3 DNA sequence: TGTGCCAGTACCTTTGGCCCCCAGGGGGCCTATGGCTACACCTTC. This sequence encodes CASTFGPQGAYGYTF.

The sample holds a few counts of this clone. This CDR3 is CASSLGPRWNEKLFF. The CDR3 DNA follows: TGTGCCAGCAGTCTCGGACCACGTTGGAATGAAAAACTGTTTTTT. V and J are TRBV7-2 and TRBJ1-4; no firm D call. The CDR3 runs to 15 residues. Germline V gene lookup returns CDR1 SGHTA and CDR2 FQGNSA. Trimming removed 6 bases at V and 5 bases at J, with 16 bases between.

J is TRBJ2-3 and V is TRBV19, with D tentatively TRBD2 (5 bases). From germline, CDR1 is LNHDA and CDR2 SQIVND (reference sequence). The CDR3 is 10 residues long. Trimming took 10 bases from V and 5 from J, leaving 7 bases between them. The CDR3 sequence is CATGRDTQYF. CDR3 coding DNA: TGTGCCACTGGGAGAGATACGCAGTATTTT.

The chain has TRBV5-1 and TRBJ1-2; D is uncertain. Germline V gives CDR1 SGHRS, CDR2 YFSETQ. CDR3 length: 13 amino acids. V gave up 4 bases and J gave up 8 bases, with 15 bases separating them. The CDR3 here is CASSAPEPRGYTF. DNA for the CDR3: TGCGCCAGCAGCGCCCCGGAACCGAGGGGCTACACCTTC. The full variable domain, with the rest looked up from reference TRBV5-1 and TRBJ1-2, is KAGVTQTPRYLIKTRGQQVTLSCSPISGHRSVSWYQQTPGQGLQFLFEYFSETQRNKGNFPGRFSGRQFSNSRSEMNVSTLELGDSALYLCASSAPEPRGYTFGSGTRLTVV.

The chain recombines TRBV7-2 with TRBJ2-1, with 14 bases aligning to TRBD2. The CDR3 runs 17 residues. CDR1 and CDR2 (germline): SGHTA, FQGNSA. Germline trimming cut 5 bases from V and 0 bases from J; bases unmatched to any gene: 3. CDR3 in amino acids: CASSQTSGRASYNEQFF. The CDR3 DNA follows: TGTGCCAGCAGCCAGACTAGCGGGAGGGCCTCCTACAATGAGCAGTTCTTC.

This clone was picked up one time. V and J are TRBV15 and TRBJ2-2; TRBD2 matches at 10 bases. The CDR3 runs to 16 residues. V trimming: 5 bases; J trimming: 1 base; junction bases outside the gene matches: 4. Per the germline V gene, CDR1 is LNHNV and CDR2 is YYDKDF (reference sequence). CDR3 nucleotides: TGTGCCACCAGCCCTCGGACTAGCGGGAACACCGGGGAGCTGTTTTTT. Residues: CATSPRTSGNTGELFF.

The chain recombines TRBV6-6 with TRBJ2-2, with D hard to call. Germline V CDR1 and CDR2: MNHNY, SVGAGI (reference sequence). The V gene lost 6 bases and the J gene lost 5 bases, with 13 bases spanning the gap. The CDR3 covers 14 residues. This chain's CDR3 is CASSREAWTGELFF. DNA for the CDR3: TGTGCCAGCAGCCGCGAGGCGTGGACCGGGGAGCTGTTTTTT.

The gene calls are TRBV11-2 and TRBJ2-3; TRBD2 might be the D (5 bases). CDR1 is SGHAT and CDR2 is FQNNGV in the germline V gene. With 5 bases removed from V and 5 bases from J, the gap between germline ends came to 14 bases. This CDR3 comprises 14 residues. The CDR3 sequence: CASSALRVGDTQYF. CDR3 sequence (DNA): TGTGCCAGCAGCGCCCTGAGGGTGGGAGATACGCAGTATTTT.

This clone has only one observation. The chain carries TRBV2 and TRBJ1-2; maybe TRBD1 (5 bases). The CDR3 spans 14 residues. Trimming removed 2 bases at V and 8 bases at J, with 15 bases between. Germline CDR1 reads SNHLY; CDR2 reads FYNNEI. Written as DNA, the CDR3 is TGTGCCAGCAGTGAAACAGACAGTCTCCGAGGCTACACCTTC. This gives the protein CASSETDSLRGYTF.

The chain has TRBV7-9 and TRBJ2-3, with a weak D call TRBD2 (5 bases). The V end lost 5 bases, the J end lost 2 bases, and 14 bases lay between the germline ends. Germline CDR1 SEHNR, CDR2 FQNEAQ (reference sequence). The CDR3 is 15 amino acids. Here the CDR3 DNA reads TGTGCCAGCAGCCCAACCCCGGGATCCACAGATACGCAGTATTTT. Its protein product is CASSPTPGSTDTQYF.

As DNA, the CDR3 is TGTGCCAGCAGCTTAGGACTAGCGGCCCACGAGCAGTACTTC. It specifies CASSLGLAAHEQYF. V usage is TRBV11-2 and J usage is TRBJ2-7, with 9 bases aligning to TRBD2. The germline gives CDR1 SGHAT, CDR2 FQNNGV. V lost 1 base to trimming and J lost 5 bases; unmatched junction nucleotides: 3. This CDR3 region has 14 residues.

This clone has a single count. V gene TRBV18 combines with J gene TRBJ2-1; D remains unclear. The V and J ends lost 3 bases and 10 bases respectively, with 10 bases between them. The CDR3 contains 12 residues. Per the germline V gene, CDR1 is KGHSH and CDR2 is LQKENI. This CDR3 is CASSPIAKEQFF. The CDR3 region has the DNA TGTGCCAGCTCACCGATTGCTAAAGAGCAGTTCTTC.

This chain links TRBV4-1 with TRBJ2-7; possible D gene TRBD1, 6 bases. Germline loops: CDR1 MGHRA, CDR2 YSYEKL. The CDR3 is made up of 14 amino acids. V dropped 2 bases and J dropped 3 bases, with 11 bases sitting between them. This chain's CDR3 is CASSQPGHDYEQYF. The CDR3 DNA reads as TGCGCCAGCAGCCAACCGGGACACGACTACGAGCAGTACTTC.

The J gene is TRBJ2-2, the V gene TRBV2; 7 nucleotides line up with TRBD2. The J segment lost 10 bases and the V segment lost 6 bases, leaving 14 bases of the junction unmatched. The CDR3 contains 15 residues. The germline V gene has CDR1 SNHLY and CDR2 FYNNEI. The CDR3 region is CASSRGEFLSSELFF. The CDR3 coding sequence is TGTGCCAGCAGCCGGGGGGAGTTCCTCTCGTCGGAGCTGTTTTTT.

In this sample, this clone turned up once. The chain couples TRBV6-6 to TRBJ1-5; D unresolved. From germline, CDR1 is MNHNY and CDR2 SVGAGI (reference sequence). This CDR3 is built from 13 residues. The V and J ends lost 8 bases and 0 bases respectively, with 8 bases between them. CDR3 amino acids: CASEDGSNQPQHF. CDR3 in DNA: TGTGCCAGCGAGGACGGTAGCAATCAGCCCCAGCATTTT.